Presented here are 20 T cell receptor beta chains from one specimen sequenced in a study of shared clonotypes between healthy human individuals. The naive CD8 fraction comprised CD45RO-negative cells positively selected for CCR7 and excluded terminally differentiated effector memory CD45RA+ cells. Sequenced by immunoSEQ multiplex PCR; TCRdb stores in-frame clones only, minus some. The table lists nearly 2 million clones, roughly 95% of them singletons. Sequencing used naive CD8+ T cells sorted from blood. The receptors come from a man aged 18 to 35 in good health.

The table lists this clone with a count of one. The rearrangement joins TRBV29-1 to TRBJ2-7, with a weak D call TRBD1 (5 bases). Trimming cost V 6 bases and J 2 bases, with 14 bases left between them. The germline V gene has CDR1 SQVTM and CDR2 ANQGSEA. The CDR3 spans 13 residues. The CDR3, as DNA: TGCAGCGTGGGGCCCAACGGAGCCTACGAGCAGTACTTC. Its protein is CSVGPNGAYEQYF.

In DNA form, the CDR3 reads TGTGCCACCAGCAGAGAAGTCGAGGCCTCGAACTATGGCTACACCTTC. Its protein product is CATSREVEASNYGYTF. The chain recombines TRBV15 with TRBJ1-2; D is unclear. Germline assignment: CDR1 LNHNV and CDR2 YYDKDF (reference sequence). Trimming removed 0 bases at V and 2 bases at J, with 13 bases between. This CDR3 spans 16 amino acids.

V is TRBV19 and J is TRBJ2-7; D may be TRBD1 or TRBD2 (5 bases each). Germline V lookup: CDR1 LNHDA, CDR2 SQIVND (reference sequence). V gave up 6 bases and J gave up 0 bases, with 15 bases separating them. The CDR3 is 15 amino acids. The CDR3 sequence: CASSPGTFVSYEQYF. The CDR3 nucleotides read TGTGCCAGTAGCCCCGGGACGTTCGTCTCCTACGAGCAGTACTTC.

This rearrangement joins TRBV2 to TRBJ1-2; 7 bases are a match to TRBD1. J gave up 0 bases and V 10 bases, and 5 bases lay outside the gene matches. Germline lookup yields CDR1 SNHLY and CDR2 FYNNEI. There are 13 residues in the CDR3. CDR3 protein: CATLTGSNYGYTF. Here the CDR3 DNA reads TGTGCCACCCTGACAGGGTCTAACTATGGCTACACCTTC.

The V call is TRBV5-6, the J call TRBJ2-5; perhaps TRBD2 as D (7 bases). CDR1 SGHDT and CDR2 YYEEEE come from the germline V gene. V was cut by 1 base and J by 5 bases, with 15 bases left in between. CDR3 size: 15 residues. The CDR3 DNA reads TGTGCCAGCAGCTTGTTGGCGGGGGCTTGGGAGACCCAGTACTTC. Its translation is CASSLLAGAWETQYF.

V is TRBV6-5 and J is TRBJ2-3; 7 nucleotides line up with TRBD1. Germline assignment: CDR1 MNHEY and CDR2 SVGAGI. With 5 bases clipped from V and 10 bases from J, the junction kept 12 bases outside the gene matches. The CDR3 has 14 amino acids. The CDR3 protein is CASSPVLDREAQYF. The CDR3 DNA sequence: TGTGCCAGCAGTCCCGTTTTAGACAGGGAAGCGCAGTATTTT.

This rearrangement joins TRBV6-1 to TRBJ2-1; a weak D match, TRBD2 (5 bases). Germline values: CDR1 MNHNS, CDR2 SASEGT. Trimming took 10 bases from V and 10 from J, leaving 14 bases between them. This CDR3 is 11 amino acids long. The CDR3 here is CAIGVNLEQFF. As DNA, the CDR3 is TGTGCCATCGGGGTTAATCTGGAGCAGTTCTTC.

The genes are TRBV9 and TRBJ1-5; 8 bases are shared with TRBD1. Per germline, CDR1 SGDLS and CDR2 YYNGEE. J lost 4 bases, V lost 3 bases, and 6 bases had no gene match. The CDR3 covers 15 residues. CDR3 sequence (DNA): TGTGCCAGCAGCGAGGGACAGGCCTCAAATCAGCCCCAGCATTTT. Its translation: CASSEGQASNQPQHF.

This chain connects TRBV27 to TRBJ2-2; D is undetermined. V lost 5 bases and J 3 bases, leaving 13 bases between the germline ends. The CDR3 contains 15 residues. The V gene's germline CDR1 is MNHEY and CDR2 SMNVEV (reference sequence). The CDR3 here is CASSVTASYTGELFF. The CDR3 nucleotides read TGTGCCAGCAGTGTCACCGCGTCCTACACCGGGGAGCTGTTTTTT.

The rearrangement joins TRBV7-6 to TRBJ2-1; TRBD1 might be the D (6 bases). V was shortened by 1 base and J by 3 bases, with 7 bases between the two germline ends. CDR1 and CDR2 from the germline V gene are SGHVS and FNYEAQ. This CDR3 spans 14 amino acids. The CDR3 sequence is CASSLDRVYNEQFF. The CDR3 DNA sequence: TGTGCCAGCAGCTTAGACAGGGTCTACAATGAGCAGTTCTTC.

This sequence joins TRBV4-1 and TRBJ2-7; TRBD1 matches at 8 bases. Germline V CDR1 and CDR2: MGHRA, YSYEKL. Trimming took 0 bases from V and 1 from J; bases not matched to a gene: 5. The CDR3 runs 16 residues. In DNA, the CDR3 is TGCGCCAGCAGCCAAGAGGCAGGGGGCATATCCTACGAGCAGTACTTC. This gives the protein CASSQEAGGISYEQYF.

This clone was seen only a few times. The chain employs TRBV12-1 and TRBJ1-5. TRBV12-1 is annotated as a pseudogene. The CDR3 extends over 15 amino acids. In DNA form, the CDR3 reads TGTGCCAGCACCCGCCCCGGCGGGGACAATCAGCCCCAGCATTTT. It is translated as CASTRPGGDNQPQHF.

This chain uses TRBV25-1 with TRBJ2-3; weak D call: TRBD2 (5 bases). Trimming left V 3 bases short and J 1 base short, with 11 bases between. CDR1 is MGHDK and CDR2 is SYGVNS in the germline V gene. The CDR3 runs 15 residues. The CDR3 nucleotides are TGTGCCAGCAGTGAGGCGGCTAGCCGCACAGATACGCAGTATTTT. The encoded protein is CASSEAASRTDTQYF.

The chain combines TRBV2 with TRBJ2-7, with TRBD2 matching 10 bases. Germline trimming cut 6 bases from V and 5 bases from J; bases unmatched to any gene: 10. CDR1 and CDR2 (germline): SNHLY, FYNNEI. The CDR3 has 15 amino acids. Here the CDR3 reads CASSRLAGGSNEQYF. The CDR3 DNA reads TGTGCCAGCAGCCGTTTAGCGGGAGGCAGCAACGAGCAGTACTTC.

The V and J genes are TRBV4-3 and TRBJ2-7; possible D gene TRBD1, 6 bases. Germline CDR1 and CDR2: LGHNA and YSLEER. V was clipped by 3 bases and J by 2 bases, with 11 bases between them. The CDR3 totals 14 residues. CDR3 protein: CASSHDRTTYEQYF. The CDR3 bases are TGCGCCAGCAGCCACGACAGGACCACCTACGAGCAGTACTTC.

The chain carries TRBV7-9 and TRBJ1-6; D remains unclear. The CDR3 sequence is 13 residues long. Germline V gene sequence: CDR1 SEHNR, CDR2 FQNEAQ (reference sequence). V lost 5 bases, J lost 10 bases, and 12 bases lay in between. Written as DNA, the CDR3 is TGTGCCAGCAGCAAGAGCAGCGAATCACCCCTCCACTTT. Translated: CASSKSSESPLHF.

This rearrangement joins TRBV10-3 to TRBJ1-2; perhaps TRBD1 as D (6 bases). Germline CDR1 is ENHRY and CDR2 is SYGVKD. The CDR3 extends over 14 amino acids. With 6 bases removed from V and 7 bases from J, the gap between germline ends came to 18 bases. CDR3 coding DNA: TGTGCCATCAGCTGGGACATAAACCCGCTTGGCTACACCTTC. Translating it yields CAISWDINPLGYTF.

This clone was counted once. The chain links TRBV28 to TRBJ1-5; 9 bases line up with TRBD1. J was trimmed by 6 bases and V by 6 bases; bases with no gene match: 6. The CDR3 length is 14 residues. CDR1 and CDR2 from the germline V gene are MDHEN and SYDVKM. The CDR3 loop is CASSQDRGGQPQHF. Written as DNA, the CDR3 is TGTGCCAGCAGCCAGGACAGGGGAGGTCAGCCCCAGCATTTT. Full variable domain (rest looked up from reference TRBV28 and TRBJ1-5): DVKVTQSSRYLVKRTGEKVFLECVQDMDHENMFWYRQDPGLGLRLIYFSYDVKMKEKGDIPEGYSVSREKKERFSLILESASTNQTSMYLCASSQDRGGQPQHFGDGTRLSIL.

J is TRBJ1-1 and V is TRBV13; 10 bases are shared with TRBD1. In germline, CDR1 is PRHDT, CDR2 FYEKMQ (reference sequence). The CDR3 is made up of 15 amino acids. The junction had 4 bases not matched to a gene; V was cut back by 5 bases and J by 1 base. The CDR3 loop is CASSPRDRGNTEAFF. The CDR3 nucleotides read TGTGCCAGCAGCCCCCGGGACAGGGGGAACACTGAAGCTTTCTTT.

A few counts support this clone. The J gene is TRBJ1-2, the V gene TRBV4-3; a weak D match, TRBD1 (6 bases). The CDR3 contains 12 residues. Between the trimmed V and J ends, which lost 0 bases and 7 bases, there was a span of 6 bases. CDR1 and CDR2 from the germline V gene are LGHNA and YSLEER. The DNA of the CDR3 is TGCGCCAGCAGCCAAGAGGGGGCTGGCTACACCTTC. Translating it yields CASSQEGAGYTF.